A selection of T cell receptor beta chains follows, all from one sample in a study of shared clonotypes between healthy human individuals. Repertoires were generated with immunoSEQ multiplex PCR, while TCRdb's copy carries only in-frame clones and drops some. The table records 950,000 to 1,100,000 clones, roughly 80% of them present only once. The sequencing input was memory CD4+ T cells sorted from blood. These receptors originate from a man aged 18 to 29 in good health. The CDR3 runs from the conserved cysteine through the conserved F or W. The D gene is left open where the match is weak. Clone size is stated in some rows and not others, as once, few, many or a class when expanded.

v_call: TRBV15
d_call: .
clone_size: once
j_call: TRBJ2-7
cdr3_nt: TGTGCCACCAGCAGAATAGGTGGCGAGCAGTACTTC
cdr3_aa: CATSRIGGEQYF

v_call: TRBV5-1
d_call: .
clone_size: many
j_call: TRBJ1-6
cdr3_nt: TGCGCCAGCAGCTTGGACGGGTCTGACAGGTCACCCCTCCACTTT
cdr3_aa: CASSLDGSDRSPLHF

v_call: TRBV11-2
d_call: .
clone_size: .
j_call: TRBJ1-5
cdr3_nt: TGTGCCAGCAGCCTAGACAGAAATCAGCCCCAGCATTTT
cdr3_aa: CASSLDRNQPQHF

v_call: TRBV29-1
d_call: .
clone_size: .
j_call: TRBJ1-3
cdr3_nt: TGCAGCGCTAGCCAGGGCGGGTCTGGAAACACCATATATTTT
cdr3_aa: CSASQGGSGNTIYF

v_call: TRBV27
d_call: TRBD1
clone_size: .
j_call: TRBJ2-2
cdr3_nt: TGTGCCAGCAGGATGGACAGGACGAACACCGGGGAGCTGTTTTTT
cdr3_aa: CASRMDRTNTGELFF

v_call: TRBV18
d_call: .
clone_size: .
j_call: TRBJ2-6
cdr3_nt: TGTGCCAGCTCACCTGGTGGATCTGGGGCCAACGTCCTGACTTTC
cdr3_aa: CASSPGGSGANVLTF

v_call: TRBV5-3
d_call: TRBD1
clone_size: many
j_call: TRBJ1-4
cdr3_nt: TGTGCCAGAAGCACAGGACAGGGGAAGGAAAAACTGTTTTTT
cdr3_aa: CARSTGQGKEKLFF

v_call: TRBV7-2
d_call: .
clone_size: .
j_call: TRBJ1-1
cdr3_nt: TGTGCCAGCAGCCCAGTGGGAATAGGGACTGAAGCTTTCTTT
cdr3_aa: CASSPVGIGTEAFF

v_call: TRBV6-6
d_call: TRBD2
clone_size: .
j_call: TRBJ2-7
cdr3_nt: TGTGCCAGCAGTTACCCTAGCGGGAGCTCTCGGGAGCAGTACTTC
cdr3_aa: CASSYPSGSSREQYF

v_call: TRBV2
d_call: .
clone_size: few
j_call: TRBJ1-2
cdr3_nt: TGTGCCAACGGAATGGGGGGCTATGGCTACACCTTC
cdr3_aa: CANGMGGYGYTF

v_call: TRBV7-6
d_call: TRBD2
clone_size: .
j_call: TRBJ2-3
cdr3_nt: TGTGCCAGCAGCCCTGGGACTAGCGGGGTACAGTATTTT
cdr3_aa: CASSPGTSGVQYF

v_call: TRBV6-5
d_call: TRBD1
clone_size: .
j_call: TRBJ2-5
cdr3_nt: TGTGCCAGCAGGACAGGGGGCCGAGAGACCCAGTACTTC
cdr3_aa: CASRTGGRETQYF

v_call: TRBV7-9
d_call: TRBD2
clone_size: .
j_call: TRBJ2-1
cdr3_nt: TGTGCCAGCAGCATTAGACTAGCCCCCAATGAGCAGTTCTTC
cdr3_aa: CASSIRLAPNEQFF

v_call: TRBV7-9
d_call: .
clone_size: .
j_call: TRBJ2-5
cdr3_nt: TGTGCCAGCAGCTTAGTTCTGGCTAGTGGAGAGACCCAGTACTTC
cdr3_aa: CASSLVLASGETQYF

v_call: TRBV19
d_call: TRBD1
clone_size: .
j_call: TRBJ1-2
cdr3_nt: TGTGCCAGTAGTGACAGGGGGCTTGTCTATGGCTACACCTTC
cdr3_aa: CASSDRGLVYGYTF

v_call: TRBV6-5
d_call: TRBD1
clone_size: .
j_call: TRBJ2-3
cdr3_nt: TGTGCCAGCCGGGACAGCGGCACAGATACGCAGTATTTT
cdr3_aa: CASRDSGTDTQYF

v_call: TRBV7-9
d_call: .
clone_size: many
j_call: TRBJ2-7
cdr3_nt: TGTGCCAGCAGTACTAGCCCGAACGAGCAGTACTTC
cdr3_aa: CASSTSPNEQYF

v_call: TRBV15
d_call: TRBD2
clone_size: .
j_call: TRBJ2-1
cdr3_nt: TGTGCCACCAGCAGAACGGGACTAGCGGATGAGCAGTTCTTC
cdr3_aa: CATSRTGLADEQFF

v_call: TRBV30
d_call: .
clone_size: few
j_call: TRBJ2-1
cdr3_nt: TGTGCCTGTGGGGTTTTGAGCCTCAACAATGAGCAGTTCTTC
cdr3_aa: CACGVLSLNNEQFF

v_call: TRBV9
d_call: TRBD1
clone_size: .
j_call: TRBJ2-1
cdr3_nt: TGTGCCAGCGCACAGGGGGCTGAGAATGAGCAGTTCTTC
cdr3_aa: CASAQGAENEQFF

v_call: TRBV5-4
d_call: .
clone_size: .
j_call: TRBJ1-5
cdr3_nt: TGTGCCAGCAGCTTGGATCACAGGGCATACAATCAGCCCCAGCATTTT
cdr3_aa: CASSLDHRAYNQPQHF

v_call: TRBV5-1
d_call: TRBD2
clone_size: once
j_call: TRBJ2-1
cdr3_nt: TGCGCCAGCAGTCGGCGGGAGATCTACAATGAGCAGTTCTTC
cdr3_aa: CASSRREIYNEQFF

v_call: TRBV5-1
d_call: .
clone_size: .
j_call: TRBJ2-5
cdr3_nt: TGCGCCAGCAGCTTACGGGGGAGCCAAGAGACCCAGTACTTC
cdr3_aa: CASSLRGSQETQYF

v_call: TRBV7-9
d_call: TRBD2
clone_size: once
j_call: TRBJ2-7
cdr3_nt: TGTGCCAGCAGCTTAGGCGGGGGCTCCTACGAGCAGTACTTC
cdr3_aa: CASSLGGGSYEQYF

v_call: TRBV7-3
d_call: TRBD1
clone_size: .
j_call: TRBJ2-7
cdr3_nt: TGTGCCAGCAGCTGGGACAGGTTGGGTGAGCAGTACTTC
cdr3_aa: CASSWDRLGEQYF

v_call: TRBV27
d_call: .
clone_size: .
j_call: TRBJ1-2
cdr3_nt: TGTGCCAGCACCCGTCTAGGAGGGTCCAACTATGGCTACACCTTC
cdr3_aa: CASTRLGGSNYGYTF

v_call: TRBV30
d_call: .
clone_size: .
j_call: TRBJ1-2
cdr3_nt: TGTGCCTGGAGGTTGACAAATTTGTATGGCTACACCTTC
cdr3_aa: CAWRLTNLYGYTF

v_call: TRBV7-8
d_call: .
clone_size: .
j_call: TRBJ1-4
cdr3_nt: TGTGCCAGCAGCTTAGGGGGGCGGGAAAAACTGTTTTTT
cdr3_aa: CASSLGGREKLFF

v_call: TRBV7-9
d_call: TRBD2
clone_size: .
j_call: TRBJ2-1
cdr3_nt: TGTGCCAGCAACCATTGGGGGGGCTCCTACAATGAGCAGTTCTTC
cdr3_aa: CASNHWGGSYNEQFF

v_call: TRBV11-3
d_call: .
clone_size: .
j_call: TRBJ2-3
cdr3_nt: TGTGCCAGCAGAGAGACAGGAGGGAGGACGCAGTATTTT
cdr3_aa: CASRETGGRTQYF

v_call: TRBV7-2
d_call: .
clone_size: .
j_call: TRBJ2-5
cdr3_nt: TGTGCCAGCAGCCAGGGGGCGGGGAGGGCCCAGTACTTC
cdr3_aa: CASSQGAGRAQYF

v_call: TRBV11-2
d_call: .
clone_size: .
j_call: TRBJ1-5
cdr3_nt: TGTGCCAGCAGCTTCAACTCCTATCAGCCCCAGCATTTT
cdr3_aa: CASSFNSYQPQHF

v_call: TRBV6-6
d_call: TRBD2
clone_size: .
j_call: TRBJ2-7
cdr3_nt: TGTGCCAGCGGGACTAGCGGTGGGGAGCAGTACTTC
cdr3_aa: CASGTSGGEQYF

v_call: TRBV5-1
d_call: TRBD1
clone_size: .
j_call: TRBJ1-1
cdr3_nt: TGCGCCAGCAGCATAGGACAGGGGAGAAACACTGAAGCTTTCTTT
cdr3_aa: CASSIGQGRNTEAFF

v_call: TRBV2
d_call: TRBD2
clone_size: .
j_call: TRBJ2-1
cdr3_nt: TGTGCCAGCAGTCCTGGCGGGAGCTACAATGAGCAGTTCTTC
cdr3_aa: CASSPGGSYNEQFF

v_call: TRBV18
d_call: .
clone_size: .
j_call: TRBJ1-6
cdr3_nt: TGTGCCAGCTCCCCCGATCGCGGCGGGTCCTACCCCCTCCACTTT
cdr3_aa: CASSPDRGGSYPLHF

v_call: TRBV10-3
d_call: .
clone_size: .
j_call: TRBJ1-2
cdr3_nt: TGTGCCATCAGTGAAGCATCAGGGTTGGAGGGCTACACCTTC
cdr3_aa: CAISEASGLEGYTF

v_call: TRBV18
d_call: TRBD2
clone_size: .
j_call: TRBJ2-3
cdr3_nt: TGTGCCAGCTCACCACGACTAGCGGATAGCACAGATACGCAGTATTTT
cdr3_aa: CASSPRLADSTDTQYF

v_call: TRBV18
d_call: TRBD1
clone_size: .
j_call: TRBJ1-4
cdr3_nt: TGTGCCAGCTCACTCCAGACAGGGATTAATGAAAAACTGTTTTTT
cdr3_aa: CASSLQTGINEKLFF

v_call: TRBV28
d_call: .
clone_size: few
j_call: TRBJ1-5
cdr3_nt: TGTGCCAGCAGTTCTGGGACACGCAGTTGGGGTCCAAATCAGCCCCAGCATTTT
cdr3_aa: CASSSGTRSWGPNQPQHF

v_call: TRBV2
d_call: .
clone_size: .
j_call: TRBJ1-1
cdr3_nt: TGTGCCAGCAATACAAGGGTACCCATGAACACTGAAGCTTTCTTT
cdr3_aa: CASNTRVPMNTEAFF

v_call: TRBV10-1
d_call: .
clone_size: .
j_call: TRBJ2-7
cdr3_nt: TGCGCCAGCAGCAAAGGGGGGGCGGATAACGAGCAGTACTTC
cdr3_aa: CASSKGGADNEQYF

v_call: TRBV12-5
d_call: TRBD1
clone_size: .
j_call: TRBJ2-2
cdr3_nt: TGTGCTAGTGGTTTGGTACCCGACAGGGTGAACGGGGAGCTGTTTTTT
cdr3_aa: CASGLVPDRVNGELFF

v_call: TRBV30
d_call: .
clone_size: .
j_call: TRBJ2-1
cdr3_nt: TGTGCCTGGAGTTTTCACAATGAGCAGTTCTTC
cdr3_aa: CAWSFHNEQFF

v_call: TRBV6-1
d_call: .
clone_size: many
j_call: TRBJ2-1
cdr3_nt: TGTGCCAGCAGTGAGGGATCGTCCGTGTACAATGAGCAGTTCTTC
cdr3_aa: CASSEGSSVYNEQFF

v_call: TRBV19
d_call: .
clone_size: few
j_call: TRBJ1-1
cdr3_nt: TGTGCCAGTAGTATTCTGGGGACTGAAGCTTTCTTT
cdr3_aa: CASSILGTEAFF

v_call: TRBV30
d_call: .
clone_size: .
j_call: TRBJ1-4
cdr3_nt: TGTGCCTGGAGTCAAGATCCCACACGGGAAAAACTGTTTTTT
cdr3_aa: CAWSQDPTREKLFF

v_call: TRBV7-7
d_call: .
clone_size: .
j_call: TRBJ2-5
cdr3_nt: TGTGCTAGCAGCCCTGATGGGACTTCTCTTTCCGAGACCCAGTACTTC
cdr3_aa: CASSPDGTSLSETQYF

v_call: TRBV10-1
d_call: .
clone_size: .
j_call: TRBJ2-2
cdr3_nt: TGCGCCAGCAGTGAGTCAGACCGCGGGTATCCCGGGGAGCTGTTTTTT
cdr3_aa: CASSESDRGYPGELFF

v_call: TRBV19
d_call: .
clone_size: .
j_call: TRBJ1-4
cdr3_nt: TGTGCCAGTAAAACCACAAGTGCAACTAATGAAAAACTGTTTTTT
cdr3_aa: CASKTTSATNEKLFF

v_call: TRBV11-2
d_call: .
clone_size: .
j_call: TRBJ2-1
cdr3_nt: TGTGCCAGCAGCCGGGTGAAGCTCGCGGTCTTC
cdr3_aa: CASSRVKLAVF